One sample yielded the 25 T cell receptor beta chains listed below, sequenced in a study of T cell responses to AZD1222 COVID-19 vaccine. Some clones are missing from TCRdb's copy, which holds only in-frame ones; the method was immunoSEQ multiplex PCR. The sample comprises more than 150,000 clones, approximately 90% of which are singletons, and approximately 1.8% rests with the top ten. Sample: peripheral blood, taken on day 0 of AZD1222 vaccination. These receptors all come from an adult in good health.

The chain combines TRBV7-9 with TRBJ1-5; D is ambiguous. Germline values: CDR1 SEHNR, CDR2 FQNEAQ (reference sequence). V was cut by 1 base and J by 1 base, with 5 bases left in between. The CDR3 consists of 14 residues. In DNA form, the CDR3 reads TGTGCCAGCAGCTTAGACGGCAGCAATCAGCCCCAGCATTTT. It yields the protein CASSLDGSNQPQHF.

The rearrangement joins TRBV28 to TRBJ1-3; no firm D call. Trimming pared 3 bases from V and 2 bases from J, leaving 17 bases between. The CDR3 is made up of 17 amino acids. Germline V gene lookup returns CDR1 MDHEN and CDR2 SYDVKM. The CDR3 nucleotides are TGTGCCAGCAGTTTGGTGGGTGCAAATATCGCTGGAAACACCATATATTTT. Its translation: CASSLVGANIAGNTIYF. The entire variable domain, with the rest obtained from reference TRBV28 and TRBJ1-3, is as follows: DVKVTQSSRYLVKRTGEKVFLECVQDMDHENMFWYRQDPGLGLRLIYFSYDVKMKEKGDIPEGYSVSREKKERFSLILESASTNQTSMYLCASSLVGANIAGNTIYFGEGSWLTVV.

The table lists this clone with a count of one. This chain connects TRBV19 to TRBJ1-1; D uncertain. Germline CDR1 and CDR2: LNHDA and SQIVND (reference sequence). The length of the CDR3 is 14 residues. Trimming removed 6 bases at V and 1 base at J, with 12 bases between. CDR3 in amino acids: CASRRTAANTEAFF. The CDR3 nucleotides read TGTGCCAGTAGGAGGACGGCTGCGAACACTGAAGCTTTCTTT.

The CDR3 sequence: CASSVGDYPRVYEQYF. The CDR3 nucleotides are TGTGCCAGCAGCGTAGGAGACTACCCCCGGGTGTACGAGCAGTACTTC. The genes are TRBV9 and TRBJ2-7, with D perhaps TRBD2 (5 bases). The V gene lost 0 bases and the J gene lost 4 bases, with 17 bases spanning the gap. This CDR3 contains 16 residues. Germline-derived CDR1 and CDR2 are SGDLS and YYNGEE.

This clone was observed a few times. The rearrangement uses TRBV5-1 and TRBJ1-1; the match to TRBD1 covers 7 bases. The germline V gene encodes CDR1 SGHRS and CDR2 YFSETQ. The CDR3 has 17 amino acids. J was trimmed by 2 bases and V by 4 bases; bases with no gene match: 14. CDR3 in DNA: TGCGCCAGCAGCCTGACAGGGATAAGAGGGGGAAACACTGAAGCTTTCTTT. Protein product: CASSLTGIRGGNTEAFF.

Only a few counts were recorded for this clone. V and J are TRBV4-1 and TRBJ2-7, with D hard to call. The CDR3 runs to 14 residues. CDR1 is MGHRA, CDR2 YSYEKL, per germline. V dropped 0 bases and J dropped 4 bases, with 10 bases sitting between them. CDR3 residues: CASSQEEHYYEQYF. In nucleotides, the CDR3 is TGCGCCAGCAGCCAAGAGGAACACTATTACGAGCAGTACTTC.

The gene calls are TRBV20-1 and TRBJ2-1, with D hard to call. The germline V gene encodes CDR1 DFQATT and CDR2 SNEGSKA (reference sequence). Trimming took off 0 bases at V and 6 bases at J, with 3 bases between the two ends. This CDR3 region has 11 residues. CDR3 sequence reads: CSARETNEQFF. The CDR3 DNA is TGCAGTGCTAGAGAAACCAATGAGCAGTTCTTC.

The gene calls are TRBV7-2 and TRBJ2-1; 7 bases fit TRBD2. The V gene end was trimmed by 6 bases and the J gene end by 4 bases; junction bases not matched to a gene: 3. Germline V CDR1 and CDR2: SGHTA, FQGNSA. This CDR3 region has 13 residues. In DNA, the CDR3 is TGTGCCAGCAGTTGGACTAGATACAATGAGCAGTTCTTC. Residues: CASSWTRYNEQFF.

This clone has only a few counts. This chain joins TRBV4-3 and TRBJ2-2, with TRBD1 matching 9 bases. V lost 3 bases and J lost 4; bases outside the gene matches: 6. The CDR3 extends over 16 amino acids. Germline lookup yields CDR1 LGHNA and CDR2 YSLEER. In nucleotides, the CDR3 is TGCGCCAGCAGCCAGGACAGGGGAGTGAGCACCGGGGAGCTGTTTTTT. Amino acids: CASSQDRGVSTGELFF.

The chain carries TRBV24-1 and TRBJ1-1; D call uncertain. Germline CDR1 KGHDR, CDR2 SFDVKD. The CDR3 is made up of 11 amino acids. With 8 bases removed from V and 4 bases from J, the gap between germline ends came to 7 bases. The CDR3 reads CATKEGTEAFF. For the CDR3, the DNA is TGTGCCACCAAAGAGGGCACTGAAGCTTTCTTT.

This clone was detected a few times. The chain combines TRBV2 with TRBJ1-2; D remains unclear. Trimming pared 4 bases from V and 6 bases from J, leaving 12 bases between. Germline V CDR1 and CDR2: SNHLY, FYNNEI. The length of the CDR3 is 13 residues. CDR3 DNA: TGTGCCAGCAGTGTCTCAGAAGATAATGGCTACACCTTC. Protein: CASSVSEDNGYTF.

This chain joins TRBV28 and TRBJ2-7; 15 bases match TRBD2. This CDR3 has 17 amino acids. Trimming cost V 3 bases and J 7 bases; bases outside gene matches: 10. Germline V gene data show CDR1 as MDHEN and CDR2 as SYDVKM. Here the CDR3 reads CASSFRWLGLAGGEQYF. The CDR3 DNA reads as TGTGCCAGCAGTTTCAGGTGGTTGGGACTAGCGGGAGGAGAGCAGTACTTC. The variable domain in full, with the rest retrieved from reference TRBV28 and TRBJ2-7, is DVKVTQSSRYLVKRTGEKVFLECVQDMDHENMFWYRQDPGLGLRLIYFSYDVKMKEKGDIPEGYSVSREKKERFSLILESASTNQTSMYLCASSFRWLGLAGGEQYFGPGTRLTVT.

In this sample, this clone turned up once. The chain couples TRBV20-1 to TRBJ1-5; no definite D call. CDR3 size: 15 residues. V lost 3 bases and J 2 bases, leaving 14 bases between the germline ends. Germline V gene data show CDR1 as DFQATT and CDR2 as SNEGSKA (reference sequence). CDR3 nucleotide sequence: TGCAGTGCTAGTGGGGAAGGTTACGGCAATCAGCCCCAGCATTTT. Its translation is CSASGEGYGNQPQHF.

CDR3 in amino acids: CASSSTTRLKVDTQYF. The CDR3 DNA is TGTGCCAGCAGTTCTACGACTAGGTTAAAGGTAGATACGCAGTATTTT. The chain uses TRBV6-5 and TRBJ2-3; D possibly corresponds to TRBD2 (6 bases). V lost 4 bases and J 5 bases, leaving 19 bases between the germline ends. From germline, CDR1 is MNHEY and CDR2 SVGAGI. The CDR3 is 16 amino acids.

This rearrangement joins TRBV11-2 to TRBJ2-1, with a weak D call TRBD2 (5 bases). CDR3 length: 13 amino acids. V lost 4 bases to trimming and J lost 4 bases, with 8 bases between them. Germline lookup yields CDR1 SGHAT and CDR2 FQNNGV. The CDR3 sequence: CASSWTDYNEQFF. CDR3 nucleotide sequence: TGTGCCAGCAGCTGGACTGATTACAATGAGCAGTTCTTC.

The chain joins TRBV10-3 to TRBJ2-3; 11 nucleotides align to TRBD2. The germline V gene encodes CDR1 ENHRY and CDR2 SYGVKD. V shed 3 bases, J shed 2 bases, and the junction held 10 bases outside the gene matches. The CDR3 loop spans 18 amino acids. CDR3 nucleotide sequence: TGTGCCATCAGTGATTGGATGGAGACTAGCGGGAACACAGATACGCAGTATTTT. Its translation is CAISDWMETSGNTDTQYF.

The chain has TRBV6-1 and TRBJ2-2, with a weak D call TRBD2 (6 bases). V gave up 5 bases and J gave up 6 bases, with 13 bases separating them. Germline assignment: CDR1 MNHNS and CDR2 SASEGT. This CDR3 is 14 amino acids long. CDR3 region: CASSTPTSSGELFF. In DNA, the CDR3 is TGTGCCAGCAGTACCCCGACTAGTTCCGGGGAGCTGTTTTTT.

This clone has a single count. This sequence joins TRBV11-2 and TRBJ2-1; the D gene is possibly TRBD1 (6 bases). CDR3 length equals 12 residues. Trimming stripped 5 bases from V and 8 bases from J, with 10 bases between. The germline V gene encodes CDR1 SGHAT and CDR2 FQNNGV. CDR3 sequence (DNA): TGTGCCAGCAGCCGACAGGTCGATGAGCAGTTCTTC. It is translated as CASSRQVDEQFF.

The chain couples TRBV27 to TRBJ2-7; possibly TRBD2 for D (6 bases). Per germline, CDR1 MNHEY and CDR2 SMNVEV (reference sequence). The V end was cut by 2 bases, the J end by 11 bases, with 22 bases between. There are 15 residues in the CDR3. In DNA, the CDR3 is TGTGCCAGCAGTTTAGAGGGGCGGCTCCGGGGGTTTGAGTACTTC. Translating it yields CASSLEGRLRGFEYF.

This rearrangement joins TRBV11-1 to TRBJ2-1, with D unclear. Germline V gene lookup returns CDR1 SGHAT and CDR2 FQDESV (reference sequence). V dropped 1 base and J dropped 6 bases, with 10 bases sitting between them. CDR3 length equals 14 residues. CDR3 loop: CASSLDVGLNEQFF. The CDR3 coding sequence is TGTGCCAGCAGCTTAGACGTTGGGCTCAATGAGCAGTTCTTC.

The CDR3 reads CASNRGRMDGYTF. The CDR3 region has the DNA TGTGCCAGTAACAGGGGGCGCATGGATGGCTACACCTTC. The chain has TRBV19 and TRBJ1-2; TRBD1 matches at 9 bases. After removal of 7 bases from V and 6 bases from J, the junction contained 6 bases not matched to a gene. Germline CDR1 reads LNHDA; CDR2 reads SQIVND (reference sequence). This CDR3 spans 13 amino acids.

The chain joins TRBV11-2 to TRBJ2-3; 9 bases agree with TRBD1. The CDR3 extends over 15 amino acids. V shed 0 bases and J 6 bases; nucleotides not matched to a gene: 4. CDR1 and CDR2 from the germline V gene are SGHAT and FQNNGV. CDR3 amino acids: CASSLEQGALDTQYF. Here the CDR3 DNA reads TGTGCCAGCAGCTTAGAACAGGGGGCCCTTGATACGCAGTATTTT.

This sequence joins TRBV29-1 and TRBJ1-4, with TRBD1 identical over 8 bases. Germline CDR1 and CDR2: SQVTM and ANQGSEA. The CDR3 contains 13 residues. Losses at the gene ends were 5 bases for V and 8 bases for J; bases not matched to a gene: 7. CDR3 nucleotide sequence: TGCAGCGTTCTTTGGACAGGGAGCGAAAAACTGTTTTTT. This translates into CSVLWTGSEKLFF.

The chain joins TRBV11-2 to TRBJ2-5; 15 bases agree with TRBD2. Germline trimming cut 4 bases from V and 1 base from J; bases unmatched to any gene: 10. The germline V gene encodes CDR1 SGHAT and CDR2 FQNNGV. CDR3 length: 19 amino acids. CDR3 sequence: CASSSAGTSGRISQETQYF. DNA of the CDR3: TGTGCCAGCAGCTCGGCCGGGACTAGCGGGAGGATTTCCCAAGAGACCCAGTACTTC.

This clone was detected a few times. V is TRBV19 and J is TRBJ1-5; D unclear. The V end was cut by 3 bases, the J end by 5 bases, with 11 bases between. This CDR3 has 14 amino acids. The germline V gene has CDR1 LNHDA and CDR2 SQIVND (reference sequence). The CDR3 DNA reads TGTGCCAGTAGTATTACAATTGGGTATCAGCCCCAGCATTTT. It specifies CASSITIGYQPQHF.